A selection of T cell receptor beta chains follows, all from one sample in a study of cytomegalovirus exposure and HLA in healthy donors. The repertoire was sequenced with immunoSEQ multiplex PCR; TCRdb's copy has only in-frame clones and lacks some. This repertoire shows a few hundred thousand clones, 65% to 85% found once; its top ten account for less than 3.5%. The source material was PBMCs. The source is a woman aged 30 to 39 in good health and CMV-seronegative. CDR3s leave out the opening cysteine and the closing phenylalanine or tryptophan. The order of the fields is V gene, J gene, CDR3 protein.

v_call: TRBV7-9; j_call: TRBJ2-1; cdr3_aa: SSSFSGDEQF
v_call: TRBV29-1; j_call: TRBJ1-2; cdr3_aa: SVTGTGGYT
v_call: TRBV2; j_call: TRBJ2-1; cdr3_aa: AAHLSGNIYNEQF
v_call: TRBV9; j_call: TRBJ2-7; cdr3_aa: ASSVRSGAGGEQY
v_call: TRBV12-5; j_call: TRBJ1-5; cdr3_aa: ASVKTSPTGNSNQPQH
v_call: TRBV7-9; j_call: TRBJ1-1; cdr3_aa: ASSPHVRNTEAF
v_call: TRBV5-1; j_call: TRBJ2-7; cdr3_aa: ASSLRGEQY
v_call: TRBV4-2; j_call: TRBJ2-7; cdr3_aa: ASSQGPLGEDEQY
v_call: TRBV9; j_call: TRBJ2-1; cdr3_aa: ASSELAGGPENEQF
v_call: TRBV5-8; j_call: TRBJ2-3; cdr3_aa: ASSPGLLSTDTQY
v_call: TRBV18; j_call: TRBJ1-3; cdr3_aa: ASSPVSPTGDTIY
v_call: TRBV7-3; j_call: TRBJ2-5; cdr3_aa: ASSLTWGEKETQY
v_call: TRBV13; j_call: TRBJ1-5; cdr3_aa: ASSLGRQVGNQPQH
v_call: TRBV5-1; j_call: TRBJ2-7; cdr3_aa: ASSLKLTGASYEQY
v_call: TRBV7-8; j_call: TRBJ1-5; cdr3_aa: ASSQGGMGSNQPQH
v_call: TRBV7-9; j_call: TRBJ2-1; cdr3_aa: ASSPGSQGTFHNEQF
v_call: TRBV5-6; j_call: TRBJ2-2; cdr3_aa: ATSNRGGTGELF
v_call: TRBV15; j_call: TRBJ2-3; cdr3_aa: ATSGGTSGTTDTQY
v_call: TRBV28; j_call: TRBJ1-1; cdr3_aa: ASSPFDSLTEAF
v_call: TRBV28; j_call: TRBJ1-5; cdr3_aa: ASSLVGGVRNQPQH
v_call: TRBV7-9; j_call: TRBJ1-1; cdr3_aa: ASSLFPGEGNTEAF
v_call: TRBV25-1; j_call: TRBJ2-3; cdr3_aa: ASSYREAGGPNTQY
v_call: TRBV6-5; j_call: TRBJ2-7; cdr3_aa: ASSYGTSGSYEQY
v_call: TRBV19; j_call: TRBJ2-7; cdr3_aa: ASSIRSGTVSYEQY
v_call: TRBV5-4; j_call: TRBJ2-7; cdr3_aa: ASSPGTGTYEQY
v_call: TRBV4-2; j_call: TRBJ1-2; cdr3_aa: ASSSLSGYYGYT
v_call: TRBV7-3; j_call: TRBJ2-7; cdr3_aa: ASSLRGGLNYEQY
v_call: TRBV15; j_call: TRBJ2-5; cdr3_aa: ATSRDLVASETQY
v_call: TRBV11-2; j_call: TRBJ2-7; cdr3_aa: ASGLGYSYEQY
v_call: TRBV6-5; j_call: TRBJ2-5; cdr3_aa: ASSGAPGQETQY
v_call: TRBV5-1; j_call: TRBJ2-7; cdr3_aa: ASSKGTSGSYEQY
v_call: TRBV5-4; j_call: TRBJ2-1; cdr3_aa: ASTSFPRTSGGRSYNEQF
v_call: TRBV10-3; j_call: TRBJ1-3; cdr3_aa: AIGQGSGNTIY
v_call: TRBV6-1; j_call: TRBJ2-7; cdr3_aa: ASSYTSYEQY
v_call: TRBV5-1; j_call: TRBJ2-1; cdr3_aa: ASSLTVSSYNEQF
v_call: TRBV19; j_call: TRBJ2-2; cdr3_aa: ASSIRRENTGELF
v_call: TRBV5-1; j_call: TRBJ2-7; cdr3_aa: ASSLYSSYEQY
v_call: TRBV19; j_call: TRBJ1-4; cdr3_aa: ASSSRRAATNEKLF
v_call: TRBV7-9; j_call: TRBJ1-2; cdr3_aa: ASSSYPTGDYGYT
v_call: TRBV15; j_call: TRBJ2-5; cdr3_aa: ATSRWTSGGQETQY
v_call: TRBV5-1; j_call: TRBJ1-1; cdr3_aa: ASSLAGGESVAF
v_call: TRBV27; j_call: TRBJ1-2; cdr3_aa: ASKEAGYGYT
v_call: TRBV30; j_call: TRBJ1-2; cdr3_aa: AWRGDREEDFFGYT
v_call: TRBV27; j_call: TRBJ1-1; cdr3_aa: ASRGGRGGTEAF
v_call: TRBV11-2; j_call: TRBJ2-7; cdr3_aa: ASSLEAGVSYEQY
v_call: TRBV13; j_call: TRBJ1-4; cdr3_aa: ASSLGQGGEKLF
v_call: TRBV27; j_call: TRBJ1-1; cdr3_aa: ASSQQGFWTEAF
v_call: TRBV5-1; j_call: TRBJ2-1; cdr3_aa: ASSLKGGGAYNEQF
v_call: TRBV5-4; j_call: TRBJ2-1; cdr3_aa: ASSWSGSVSNEQF
v_call: TRBV2; j_call: TRBJ1-1; cdr3_aa: ASSDPEVFTEAF
v_call: TRBV19; j_call: TRBJ2-5; cdr3_aa: ASSGPSGSGGDD
v_call: TRBV6-1; j_call: TRBJ2-7; cdr3_aa: ANGRGLSPYEQY
v_call: TRBV4-2; j_call: TRBJ1-4; cdr3_aa: ASSQDFFGGTGGGLTNEKLF
v_call: TRBV7-8; j_call: TRBJ2-2; cdr3_aa: ASSLVETVNTGELF
v_call: TRBV6-1; j_call: TRBJ1-5; cdr3_aa: ASSRSSQRSQPQH
v_call: TRBV5-1; j_call: TRBJ2-5; cdr3_aa: ASSLAAGIQETQY
v_call: TRBV4-2; j_call: TRBJ2-3; cdr3_aa: ASSSGLAGGPRRTQY
v_call: TRBV30; j_call: TRBJ1-2; cdr3_aa: AWRDQGLFGYP
v_call: TRBV2; j_call: TRBJ2-2; cdr3_aa: ASRTQGLPILGELF